These 8 T cell receptor beta chains were all obtained from the same sample, sequenced in a study of HIV-infected patients and healthy controls. The repertoire came from unfractionated whole blood and reflected all unsorted peripheral T cells. Reverse transcription used approximately 500 ng RNA and constant-region primers for alpha and beta. Separate chain-specific third strand synthesis with multiplexing indices produced the alpha and beta libraries. Each CDR3 protein is one row after TCRdb ran MiXCR on the 5' RACE reads. This table holds some 9,300 distinct CDR3 sequences, over 9.5% found once. The source was blood, collected before antiretroviral therapy. Receptors originate from an adult with HIV infection.

This clonotype showed up many times. J is TRBJ1-4 and V is TRBV7-9; D gene ambiguous. The CDR3 loop spans 14 amino acids. From germline, CDR1 is SEHNR and CDR2 FQNEAQ (reference sequence). Trimming shortened V by 1 base and J by 0 bases, and 3 bases separated the two germline ends. CDR3 coding DNA: TGTGCCAGCAGCTTAGGGGCAACTAATGAAAAACTGTTTTTT. Residues: CASSLGATNEKLFF.

This clonotype has ten or more counts. V usage is TRBV18 and J usage is TRBJ2-7; D gene unclear. The CDR3 is 15 amino acids. Germline V gene lookup returns CDR1 KGHSH and CDR2 LQKENI. The ends were cut back, 2 bases at V and 4 bases at J, with 15 bases in the middle. CDR3 DNA: TGTGCCAGCTCACCAGATGGTAGATGGCTATACGAGCAGTACTTC. Its translation is CASSPDGRWLYEQYF.

J is TRBJ1-5 and V is TRBV7-9; 7 nucleotides line up with TRBD1. Germline V gene data show CDR1 as SEHNR and CDR2 as FQNEAQ (reference sequence). V gave up 6 bases and J gave up 11 bases; unmatched junction bases: 7. The CDR3 runs to 12 residues. CDR3 sequence reads: CASSSEQGSQHF. The CDR3 DNA is TGTGCCAGCAGTTCGGAACAGGGGTCCCAGCATTTT. Filled out from reference TRBV7-9 and TRBJ1-5, the complete variable domain reads DTGVSQNPRHKITKRGQNVTFRCDPISEHNRLYWYRQTLGQGPEFLTYFQNEAQLEKSRLLSDRFSAERPKGSFSTLEIQRTEQGDSAMYLCASSSEQGSQHFGDGTRLSIL.

There are a few counts of this clonotype. The chain recombines TRBV20-1 with TRBJ2-3; 11 bases map to TRBD2. The CDR3 runs 13 residues. Germline loops: CDR1 DFQATT, CDR2 SNEGSKA (reference sequence). Losses at the gene ends were 6 bases for V and 5 bases for J; bases not matched to a gene: 4. The CDR3 is CSATLAGGDTQYF. CDR3 DNA: TGCAGTGCGACTCTAGCGGGAGGAGATACGCAGTATTTT.

In its sample, this clonotype was seen many times. This chain uses TRBV9 with TRBJ2-7; D is perhaps TRBD2 (6 bases). The V and J ends lost 3 bases and 3 bases respectively, with 13 bases between them. The germline V gene encodes CDR1 SGDLS and CDR2 YYNGEE. The CDR3 has 14 amino acids. The CDR3: CASSEGLYDYEQYF. As DNA, the CDR3 is TGTGCCAGCAGCGAGGGACTTTATGACTACGAGCAGTACTTC.

In this sample, this clonotype turned up many times. The chain joins TRBV7-2 to TRBJ1-3; D remains ambiguous. CDR1 is SGHTA and CDR2 is FQGNSA in the germline V gene. V was clipped by 3 bases and J by 0 bases, with 12 bases between them. This CDR3 is built from 16 residues. The CDR3 DNA is TGTGCCAGCAGCTTCCTCATCGGTCTCTCTGGAAACACCATATATTTT. Protein: CASSFLIGLSGNTIYF.

This clonotype was counted ten times or more. The rearrangement joins TRBV20-1 to TRBJ2-3; the D call may be TRBD1 or TRBD2 (7 bases each). Between the trimmed V and J ends, which lost 0 bases and 2 bases, there was a span of 21 bases. From germline, CDR1 is DFQATT and CDR2 SNEGSKA (reference sequence). The CDR3 consists of 18 residues. CDR3 in amino acids: CSARDPSRGGTSTDTQYF. The CDR3, as DNA: TGCAGTGCTAGAGATCCTAGCAGGGGGGGGACCTCCACAGATACGCAGTATTTT.

This clonotype was seen many times. The chain combines TRBV6-4 with TRBJ2-5; D might be TRBD2 (5 bases). Germline V lookup: CDR1 MRHNA, CDR2 SNTAGT. Deletions cut 5 bases from V and 1 base from J, with 5 bases between. The CDR3 is made up of 12 amino acids. As DNA, the CDR3 is TGTGCCAGCAGTAGCGGCCAAGAGACCCAGTACTTC. Protein: CASSSGQETQYF.